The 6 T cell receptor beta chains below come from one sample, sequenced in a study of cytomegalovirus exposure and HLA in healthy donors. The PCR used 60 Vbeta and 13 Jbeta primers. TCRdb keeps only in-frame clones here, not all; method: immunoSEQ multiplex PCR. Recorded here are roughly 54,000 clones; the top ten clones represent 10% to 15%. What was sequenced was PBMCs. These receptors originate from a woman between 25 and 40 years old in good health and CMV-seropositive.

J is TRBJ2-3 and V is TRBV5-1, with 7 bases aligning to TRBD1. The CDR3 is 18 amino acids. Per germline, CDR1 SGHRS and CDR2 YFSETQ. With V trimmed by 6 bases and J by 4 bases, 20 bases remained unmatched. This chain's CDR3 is CASKPNSGTVRGADTQYF. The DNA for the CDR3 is TGCGCCAGCAAACCCAATTCCGGGACAGTTAGAGGGGCAGATACGCAGTATTTT.

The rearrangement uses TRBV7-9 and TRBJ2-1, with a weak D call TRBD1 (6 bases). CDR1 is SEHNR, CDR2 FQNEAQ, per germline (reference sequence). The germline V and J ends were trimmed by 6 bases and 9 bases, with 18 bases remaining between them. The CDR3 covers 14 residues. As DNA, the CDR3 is TGTGCCAGCAGGTACGGGACACCCTGGGGTGAGCAGTTCTTC. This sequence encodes CASRYGTPWGEQFF.

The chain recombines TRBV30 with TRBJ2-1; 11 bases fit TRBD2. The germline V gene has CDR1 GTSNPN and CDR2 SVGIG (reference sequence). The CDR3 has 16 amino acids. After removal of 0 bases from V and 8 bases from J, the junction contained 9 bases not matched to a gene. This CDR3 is CAWSVGWLAGGDEQFF. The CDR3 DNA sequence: TGTGCCTGGAGTGTTGGGTGGCTAGCGGGAGGCGATGAGCAGTTCTTC.

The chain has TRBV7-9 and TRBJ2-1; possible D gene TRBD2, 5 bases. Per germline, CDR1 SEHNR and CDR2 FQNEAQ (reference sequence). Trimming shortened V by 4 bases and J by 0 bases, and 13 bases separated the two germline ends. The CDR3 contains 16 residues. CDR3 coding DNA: TGTGCCAGCAGCTATCGGACTGGCAGCTCCTACAATGAGCAGTTCTTC. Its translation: CASSYRTGSSYNEQFF.

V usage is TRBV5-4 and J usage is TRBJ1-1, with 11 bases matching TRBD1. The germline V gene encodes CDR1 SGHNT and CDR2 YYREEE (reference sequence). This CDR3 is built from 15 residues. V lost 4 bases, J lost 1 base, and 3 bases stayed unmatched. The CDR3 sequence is CASSKGTGGNTEAFF. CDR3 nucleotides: TGTGCCAGCAGCAAAGGGACAGGGGGGAACACTGAAGCTTTCTTT.

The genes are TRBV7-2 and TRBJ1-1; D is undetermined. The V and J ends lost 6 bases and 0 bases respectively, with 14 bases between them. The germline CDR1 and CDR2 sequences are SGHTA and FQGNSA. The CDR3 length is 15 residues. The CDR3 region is CASSPDQVLNTEAFF. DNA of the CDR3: TGTGCCAGCAGTCCAGACCAGGTCCTGAACACTGAAGCTTTCTTT.